The subject of this entry is one T cell receptor beta chain. Looked up from germline, CDR1 is SGHNT and CDR2 is YENEEA. CDR3 length: 16 amino acids. The V gene lost 2 bases and the J gene lost 5 bases, with 15 bases spanning the gap. The RNA input was 0.5 to 1 ug, and it was reverse transcribed with random hexamers. Across 54 Vbeta and 13 Jbeta, TCR beta CDR3 was amplified with immunoSEQ multiplex PCR. TCRdb reanalysed the immunoSEQ multiplex PCR reads using MiXCR and keeps one entry per CDR3 protein. The sample comprises about 110,000 distinct CDR3 sequences, less than 97% of which are singletons, and about 0.095% rests with the top ten. These data come from a study of CD8 T cells in Susac syndrome. CD8+ and CD4+ T cells from blood underwent TCR beta sequencing. Healthy donors constituted the control group, matched for age and sex. FACS was used to enrich TEMRA cells, whereas the CD8+ and CD4+ T cells were obtained by negative isolation.

The sequenced sample consisted of CD4+ T cells from PBMCs. The rearrangement links TRBV11-3 to TRBJ2-2; the D gene is possibly TRBD1 (6 bases). The origin of this receptor is a human donor in good health. CDR3: CASSLYQGSVTGELFF. CDR3 sequence (DNA): TGTGCCAGCAGCTTATACCAGGGGTCGGTAACCGGGGAGCTGTTTTTT.